Given below is one T cell receptor beta chain in context. This entry belongs to a study of PD-L1 blockade in urothelial cancer. The wider study: T cell content in blood samples showed a median of about 140,000.

Profiling relied on immunoSEQ multiplex PCR, and the TCRdb table lists in-frame clones only, not all of them. The table shows 85,000 to 100,000 clones, with more than 90% occurring only once. The receptor's source is a man aged 55 to 70 with urothelial cancer. Source: PBMCs, taken around atezolizumab (anti-PD-L1) treatment.

The CDR3 sequence is CASSLVGTGPEGNTIYF. In DNA form, the CDR3 reads TGCGCCAGCAGCTTGGTGGGGACAGGGCCGGAGGGAAACACCATATATTTT. The chain couples TRBV5-1 to TRBJ1-3, with TRBD1 matching over 9 bases. From germline, CDR1 is SGHRS and CDR2 YFSETQ. V lost 0 bases to trimming and J lost 4 bases; unmatched junction nucleotides: 8. The CDR3 is 17 residues long.